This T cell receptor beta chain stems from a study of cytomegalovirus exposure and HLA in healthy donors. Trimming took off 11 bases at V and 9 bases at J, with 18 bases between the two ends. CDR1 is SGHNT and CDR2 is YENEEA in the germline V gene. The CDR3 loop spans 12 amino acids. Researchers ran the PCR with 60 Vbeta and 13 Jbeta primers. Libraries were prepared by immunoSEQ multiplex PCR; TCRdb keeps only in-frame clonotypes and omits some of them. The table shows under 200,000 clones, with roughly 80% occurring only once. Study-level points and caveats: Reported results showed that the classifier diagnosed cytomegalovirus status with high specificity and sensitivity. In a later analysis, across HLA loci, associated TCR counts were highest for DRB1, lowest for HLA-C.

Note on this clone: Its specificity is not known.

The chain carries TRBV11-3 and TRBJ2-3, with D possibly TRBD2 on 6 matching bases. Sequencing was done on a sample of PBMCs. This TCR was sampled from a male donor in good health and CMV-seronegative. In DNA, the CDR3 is TGTGCCTCCTCGGGGGTGGAGCGGACGCAGTATTTT. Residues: CASSGVERTQYF.